The next 13 T cell receptor beta chains were all read from a single sample in a study of identical twins. TCRdb independently ran MiXCR on the 5' RACE reads; one entry per CDR3 protein. The sample gives more than 650,000 distinct CDR3 sequences, approximately 6.1% of which show up once; 1.5% to 2% is in the top ten. The sequenced material came from naive T cells sorted from blood. These receptors were obtained from a man between 18 and 35 years old in good health.

This clonotype was recorded many times. The CDR3 loop reads CASNPGGLGQFF. The DNA of the CDR3 is TGTGCCAGCAATCCAGGGGGTCTTGGACAGTTCTTC. The V call is TRBV12-3 or TRBV12-4, the J call TRBJ2-1, with 7 bases aligning to TRBD1. V gave up 7 bases and J gave up 13 bases; unmatched junction bases: 10. There are 12 residues in the CDR3.

Many counts were recorded for this clonotype. The chain links TRBV7-2 to TRBJ2-5; 12 bases fit TRBD2. J was trimmed by 5 bases and V by 5 bases; bases with no gene match: 9. Germline V gene data show CDR1 as SGHTA and CDR2 as FQGNSA. The CDR3 has 16 residues. CDR3 protein: CASSHTSGTSGETQYF. The DNA for the CDR3 is TGTGCCAGCAGCCATACCTCCGGGACTAGCGGGGAGACCCAGTACTTC.

The chain joins TRBV4-1 to TRBJ2-1; 8 positions agree with TRBD2. The CDR3 length is 21 residues. Germline lookup yields CDR1 MGHRA and CDR2 YSYEKL. The ends lost 0 bases at V and 4 bases at J; junction bases unmatched: 20. CDR3 in amino acids: CASSQDPGASSMTSEYNEQFF. The CDR3 nucleotides are TGCGCCAGCAGCCAAGATCCAGGGGCAAGTAGTATGACTAGCGAGTACAATGAGCAGTTCTTC.

In its sample, this clonotype was seen many times. The chain has TRBV10-2 and TRBJ2-7, with D uncertain. This CDR3 has 12 residues. The V end was cut by 5 bases, the J end by 2 bases, with 7 bases between. Germline V gene data show CDR1 as WSHSY and CDR2 as SAAADI. CDR3 coding DNA: TGCGCCAGCAGTACGGTAGCCTACGAGCAGTACGTC. It specifies CASSTVAYEQYV.

This clonotype occurred a few times. The genes are TRBV12-3 or TRBV12-4 and TRBJ2-7; a weak D match, TRBD2 (5 bases). The CDR3 has 15 amino acids. Trimming pared 6 bases from V and 2 bases from J, leaving 17 bases between. This chain's CDR3 is CASRQTEGLTYEQYF. In nucleotides, the CDR3 is TGTGCCAGCAGGCAGACCGAGGGTCTCACCTACGAGCAGTACTTC.

This clonotype was seen ten or more times. J is TRBJ2-5 and V is TRBV7-9; the D gene is possibly TRBD1 (5 bases). The length of the CDR3 is 13 residues. Trimming took off 6 bases at V and 1 base at J, with 9 bases between the two ends. The germline V gene encodes CDR1 SEHNR and CDR2 FQNEAQ (reference sequence). The CDR3 spells CASRVTGQETQYF. As DNA, the CDR3 is TGTGCCAGCAGGGTTACAGGCCAAGAGACCCAGTACTTC.

The V call is TRBV6-2 or TRBV6-3, the J call TRBJ2-1; the D gene is possibly TRBD2 (6 bases). The V end lost 6 bases, the J end lost 2 bases, and 14 bases lay between the germline ends. The CDR3 is 15 residues long. Germline CDR1 is MNHEY and CDR2 is SVGEGT. CDR3 region: CASRDSGGAYNEQFF. DNA for the CDR3: TGTGCCAGCAGGGATAGCGGAGGCGCCTACAATGAGCAGTTCTTC.

This clonotype has at least ten counts. This sequence joins TRBV5-1 and TRBJ2-3; the D is unclear. V lost 4 bases to trimming and J lost 6 bases, with 15 bases between them. From germline, CDR1 is SGHRS and CDR2 YFSETQ. The CDR3 contains 14 residues. The CDR3 coding sequence is TGCGCCAGCAGCCCCGGACCGCTAACGGATACGCAGTATTTT. It encodes CASSPGPLTDTQYF.

There are a few counts of this clonotype. The rearrangement joins TRBV5-1 to TRBJ2-4; D is perhaps TRBD1 (6 bases). The CDR3 consists of 14 residues. Germline V gene data show CDR1 as SGHRS and CDR2 as YFSETQ. V was clipped by 0 bases and J by 12 bases, with 16 bases between them. The chain's CDR3 is CASSLEDPMGAQYF. The CDR3 coding sequence is TGCGCCAGCAGCTTGGAGGACCCGATGGGGGCTCAGTACTTC.

This clonotype was seen ten or more times. The chain uses TRBV12-3 or TRBV12-4 and TRBJ2-3; D might be TRBD2 (5 bases). Trimming took 6 bases from V and 2 from J, leaving 18 bases between them. The CDR3 is 16 amino acids. The CDR3 DNA reads as TGTGCCAGCAGCTCGACGCGGAGCGGATCCACAGATACGCAGTATTTT. It translates to CASSSTRSGSTDTQYF.

The CDR3 is CASSLTSPSATQYF. Here the CDR3 DNA reads TGTGCCAGCAGCTTGACTAGCCCATCAGCGACCCAGTACTTC. The chain links TRBV5-6 to TRBJ2-5, with D maybe TRBD2 (6 bases). The CDR3 runs to 14 residues. The germline V and J ends were trimmed by 1 base and 7 bases, with 14 bases remaining between them. Looked up from germline, CDR1 is SGHDT and CDR2 is YYEEEE.

The table lists this clonotype with a few counts. V gene TRBV7-9 combines with J gene TRBJ1-2; no firm D call. The CDR3 extends over 15 amino acids. V lost 5 bases and J lost 5, with 18 bases in between. Per the germline V gene, CDR1 is SEHNR and CDR2 is FQNEAQ (reference sequence). The CDR3 DNA reads TGTGCCAGCAGCCCCTCGTGGGCAGAAATATATGGCTACACCTTC. Translated: CASSPSWAEIYGYTF.

This clonotype was observed many times. The V and J genes are TRBV20-1 and TRBJ2-1; 8 nucleotides align to TRBD2. Germline V lookup: CDR1 DFQATT, CDR2 SNEGSKA (reference sequence). J lost 6 bases, V lost 7 bases, and 11 bases had no gene match. The CDR3 has 14 amino acids. The CDR3, as DNA: TGCAGTGTCCCCAAAGCGGGAGTATTCAATGAGCAGTTCTTC. This codes for CSVPKAGVFNEQFF.